This TCR beta chain was obtained from a study of shared clonotypes between healthy human individuals. The CDR3 has 18 amino acids. The naive CD8 population came from CD45RO-negative cells selected for CCR7, without terminally differentiated effector memory CD45RA+ cells. The donors, healthy adults who were HIV-negative, had experienced no recent acute infections or vaccinations. This clone was picked up one time. Its antigen is still unknown. Study-wide findings and caveats: Roughly 5% of naive CD4 clonotypes were common to a few donors. Relative to clonotypes present in all four donors, those not shared had lower generation probabilities.

Method: immunoSEQ multiplex PCR; TCRdb's copy keeps in-frame clones and lacks some. The sample lists millions of clones, 85% to 95% occurring once. The chain is built from TRBV1 and TRBJ2-7; TRBD2 reflects the table's D call only, with no check against the DNA. TRBV1 is noted as a pseudogene. Input material: naive CD8+ T cells from PBMCs. This TCR was sampled from a man between 18 and 35 years old in good health. Some clones in this sample may be carry-over from other donors' samples. CDR3 sequence reads: CTSSPGVGARRLLYEQYF. The CDR3 DNA sequence: TGCACCAGCAGCCCGGGGGTCGGGGCGAGAAGACTCCTTTACGAGCAGTACTTC.